The sequence of this T cell receptor beta chain was determined in a study of lymphopenia after photon versus proton radiotherapy. General study points: Proton therapy kept repertoires fairly stable, unlike photons, which gained effector/memory cells. Authors raise, but do not show, better survival with proton therapy. After the lymphocyte nadir, photon-treated repertoires showed oligoclonal expansion, especially of CD8+ Temra cells.

To note about this clone: Its target is unknown.

Repertoires were generated with immunoSEQ multiplex PCR, while TCRdb's copy carries only in-frame clones and drops some. The sample records about 30,000 clones, over 85% being singletons. The CDR3 extends over 16 amino acids. V lost 6 bases, J lost 2 bases, and 20 bases lay in between. Germline CDR1 and CDR2: SQVTM and ANQGSEA. This TCR was sampled from a woman aged 50 to 60 with cholangiocarcinoma. V is TRBV29-1 and J is TRBJ1-3; D may be TRBD1 (6 bases). This specimen was peripheral blood, taken from a patient treated with photon-based radiotherapy. CDR3: CSVAEIGTSPGNTIYF. The CDR3, as DNA: TGCAGCGTCGCTGAAATAGGGACAAGCCCTGGAAACACCATATATTTT.